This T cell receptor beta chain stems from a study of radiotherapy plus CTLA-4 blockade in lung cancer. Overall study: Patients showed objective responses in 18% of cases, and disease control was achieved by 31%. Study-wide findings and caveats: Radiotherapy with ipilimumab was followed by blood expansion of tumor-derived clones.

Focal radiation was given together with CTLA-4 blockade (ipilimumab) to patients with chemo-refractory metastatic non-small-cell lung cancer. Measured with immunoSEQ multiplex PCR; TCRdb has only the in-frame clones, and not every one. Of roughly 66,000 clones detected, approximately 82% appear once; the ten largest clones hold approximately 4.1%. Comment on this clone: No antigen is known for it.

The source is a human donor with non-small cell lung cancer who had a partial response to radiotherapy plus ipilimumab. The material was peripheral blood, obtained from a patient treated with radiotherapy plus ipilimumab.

CDR3 residues: CASGGSGANVLTF. The CDR3 DNA follows: TGTGCCAGCGGGGGGTCTGGGGCCAACGTCCTGACTTTC. The V gene is TRBV9, the J gene TRBJ2-6; perhaps TRBD2 as D (6 bases). Germline lookup yields CDR1 SGDLS and CDR2 YYNGEE. The CDR3 contains 13 residues. Trimming took 7 bases from V and 1 from J, leaving 6 bases between them.